This TCR beta chain was sequenced during a study of blood T cell repertoires in COVID-19. Study-wide background: The United States, Italy and Spain supplied acute and convalescent COVID-19 samples. T cells, B-cell-depleted T cells, or PBMCs provided the cDNA or gDNA that served as material.

The CDR3 is made up of 14 amino acids. Looked up from germline, CDR1 is SGHKS and CDR2 is YYEKEE (reference sequence). Trimming removed 3 bases from V and 6 bases from J; junction bases left unmatched: 5. Cohorts were assigned according to the clinical history that participants reported. What the recovered Cohort 3 donors had was two negative PCRs, clearance, or symptom resolution. Assay used: immunoSEQ multiplex PCR; TCRdb lists only in-frame clones, some missing. The data contain roughly 150,000 clones, approximately 77% of them singletons. The chain employs TRBV5-5 and TRBJ2-2; 7 bases agree with TRBD1. This clonotype originated in a man aged 60 to 75 who had recovered from COVID-19. Sequencing was carried out using PBMCs or T cells enriched from blood (not recorded which). CDR3 loop: CASSSQDRAGELFF. CDR3 nucleotide sequence: TGTGCCAGCAGCTCACAAGACAGGGCCGGGGAGCTGTTTTTT.